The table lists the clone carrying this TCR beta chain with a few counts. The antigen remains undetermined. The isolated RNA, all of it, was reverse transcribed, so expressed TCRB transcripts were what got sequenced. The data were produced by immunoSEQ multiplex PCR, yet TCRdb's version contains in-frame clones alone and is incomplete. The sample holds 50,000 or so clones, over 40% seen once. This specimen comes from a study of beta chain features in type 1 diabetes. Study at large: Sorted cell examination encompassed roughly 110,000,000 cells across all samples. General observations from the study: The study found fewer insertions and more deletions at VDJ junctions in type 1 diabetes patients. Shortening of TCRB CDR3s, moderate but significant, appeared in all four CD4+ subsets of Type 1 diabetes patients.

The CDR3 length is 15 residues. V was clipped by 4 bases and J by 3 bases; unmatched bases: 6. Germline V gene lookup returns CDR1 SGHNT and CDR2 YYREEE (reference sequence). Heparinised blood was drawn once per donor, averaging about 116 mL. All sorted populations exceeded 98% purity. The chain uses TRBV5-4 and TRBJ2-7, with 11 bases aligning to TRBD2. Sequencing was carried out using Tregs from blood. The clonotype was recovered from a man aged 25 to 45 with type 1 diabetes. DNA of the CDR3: TGTGCCAGCAGCCCGGGAGGGACTAGCGGCTACGAGCAGTACTTC. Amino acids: CASSPGGTSGYEQYF.